These T cell receptor beta chains were read from a single sample in a study of cytomegalovirus exposure and HLA in healthy donors. Assay: immunoSEQ multiplex PCR; the TCRdb copy retains only in-frame clones and omits some. The repertoire holds tens of thousands of clones, roughly 89% seen once, with approximately 3% in the top ten. Source material: PBMCs. These receptors were taken from a boy aged 5-17 years in good health and CMV-seronegative. The CDR3 runs from the conserved cysteine through the conserved F or W. Each record gives: V gene, clone size, D gene, J gene, CDR3 DNA, CDR3 protein. A D gene is named only where the DNA matches it firmly. Rows give clone size only sometimes, using once, few, many, or a class for an expanded clone.

TRBV19	.	TRBD2	TRBJ2-3	TGTGCCAGTAGTACCCCTTGGAAGCGGGGGGGCCGAACAGATACGCAGTATTTT	CASSTPWKRGGRTDTQYF
TRBV11-2	.	.	TRBJ2-1	TGTGCCAGCAGTCAGGAGGATCCTTACAATGAGCAGTTCTTC	CASSQEDPYNEQFF
TRBV6-5	.	.	TRBJ2-7	TGTGCCAGCAGTTACTCTAGGGGTAGGGGCGAGCAGTACTTC	CASSYSRGRGEQYF
TRBV30	.	TRBD1	TRBJ2-7	TGTGCCTGGAATCAGGGGGCGAGCTGCGAGCAGTACTTC	CAWNQGASCEQYF
TRBV7-8	.	TRBD1	TRBJ1-5	TGTGCCAGCAGCCCAAGGACAGGTCGGGGCAATCAGCCCCAGCATTTT	CASSPRTGRGNQPQHF
TRBV6-5	.	.	TRBJ2-7	TGTGCCAGCAGTTACTCGCCAGGGACCTACGAGCAGTACTTC	CASSYSPGTYEQYF
TRBV6-1	few	.	TRBJ1-6	TGTGCCAGCAGTGCGCAGCCCTGGACAGTTAATAATTCACCCCTCCACTTT	CASSAQPWTVNNSPLHF
TRBV9	.	TRBD2	TRBJ2-1	TGTGCCAGCAGTCATCTAGCGGGGGGGCGAAATGAGCAGTTCTTC	CASSHLAGGRNEQFF
TRBV21-1	.	.	TRBJ1-4	TGTGCCAGCATTCCGGAGGAGGGGGCTGCTAATGAAAAACTGTTTTTT	CASIPEEGAANEKLFF
TRBV7-8	once	.	TRBJ2-7	TGTGCCAGCAGCCTGGGCAGGGAAGACGAGCAGTACTTC	CASSLGREDEQYF
TRBV6-6	.	TRBD2	TRBJ2-5	TGTGCCAGCAGTAGACGTCCAGCGGGGGCACAAGAGACCCAGTACTTC	CASSRRPAGAQETQYF
TRBV18	.	TRBD1	TRBJ2-4	TGTGCCAGCTCAGCATCCGGGGACAGGAGAGCCAAAAACATTCAGTACTTC	CASSASGDRRAKNIQYF
TRBV6-1	.	.	TRBJ2-7	TGTGCCGGAGGAAACTTTCCCTACGAGCAGTACTTC	CAGGNFPYEQYF
TRBV11-3	.	.	TRBJ2-3	TGTGCCAGCAGCTTCACAGGAAGCACAGATACGCAGTATTTT	CASSFTGSTDTQYF
TRBV14	.	TRBD1	TRBJ2-7	TGTGCCAGCAGCCAAGAAACCCCGGGACAGGGGTACTACGAGCAGTACTTC	CASSQETPGQGYYEQYF
TRBV27	.	.	TRBJ1-3	TGTGCCAGCAGGCGCGGACACGACTCTGGAAACACCATATATTTT	CASRRGHDSGNTIYF
TRBV14	.	TRBD2	TRBJ2-5	TGTGCCAGCAGCCCGGGACTAGCGGGAAAAGAGACCCAGTACTTC	CASSPGLAGKETQYF
TRBV4-3	.	TRBD1	TRBJ2-6	TGCGCCAGCAGCCAAGATGGGGGACAGGGGGCTGGGGCCAACGTCCTGACTTTC	CASSQDGGQGAGANVLTF
TRBV2	.	TRBD1	TRBJ1-6	TGTGCCAGCAGTGGCACAGGGGGCCCCTATAATTCACCCCTCCACTTT	CASSGTGGPYNSPLHF
TRBV19	.	TRBD1	TRBJ1-1	TGTGCCAGTAGTCCTCGCGACAGGGTCGCTGAAGCTTTCTTT	CASSPRDRVAEAFF
TRBV6-4	.	.	TRBJ1-4	TGTGCCAGCAGTGTTACAGGGTCCGCTAATGAAAAACTGTTTTTT	CASSVTGSANEKLFF
TRBV28	.	.	TRBJ2-5	TGTGCCAGCAGCCGGACAGAGGAGACCCAGTACTTC	CASSRTEETQYF
TRBV5-1	.	TRBD1	TRBJ1-6	TGCGCCAGCAGCTTGTGGACAGGCACCTATAATTCACCCCTCCACTTT	CASSLWTGTYNSPLHF
TRBV5-8	.	.	TRBJ2-5	TGTGCCAGCACCTTAGTTTTCGGGAGACCTGAGACCCAGTACTTC	CASTLVFGRPETQYF